Described below is a single T cell receptor (beta chain) sequence and its context. Isolated RNA was reverse transcribed into cDNA used as the sequencing template. Clones were sequenced by immunoSEQ multiplex PCR, and TCRdb holds only the in-frame ones, with some missing. The profile shows roughly 5,900 clones, roughly 61% of them singletons. The treatment was: oral pan-JAK inhibitor, 5-10 mg twice daily. The study team obtained lesional scalp punch biopsies and peripheral blood from alopecia areata patients. This CDR3 has 16 residues. V was clipped by 10 bases and J by 3 bases; unmatched bases: 12. Germline V gene lookup returns CDR1 LNHDA and CDR2 SQIVND (reference sequence). This entry belongs to a study of CD8+ T cells in alopecia areata.

The specimen was skin, collected at week 34, from a patient treated with tofacitinib. The rearrangement uses TRBV19 and TRBJ2-2, with TRBD1 identical over 9 bases. This receptor was taken from a human donor with alopecia areata. CDR3 DNA sequence: TGTGCCACCAACCCCTCCGGGACAGGGTACACCGGGGAGCTGTTTTTT. Amino acid sequence: CATNPSGTGYTGELFF.